The 2 T cell receptor beta chains below were found in one sample sequenced in a study of T cells of healthy individuals. A single record per CDR3 protein comes from TCRdb applying MiXCR to the 5' RACE reads. The sample has about 100,000 distinct CDR3 sequences; approximately 15% are singletons. The receptors originated from a human donor in good health.

The J gene is TRBJ2-1, the V gene TRBV21-1; the DNA was not used to check the table's D call, TRBD1. TRBV21-1 is recorded as a pseudogene. The CDR3 sequence is 15 residues long. CDR3 sequence reads: CASRIQGKKGNEQFF. The CDR3 nucleotides are TGTGCCAGCAGAATACAGGGGAAGAAGGGCAATGAGCAGTTCTTC.

This clonotype was seen repeatedly, ten times or more. DNA of the CDR3: TGTGCCAGCAGCCCGCACAGGGGGTCGAACACCGGGGAGCTGTTTTTT. This codes for CASSPHRGSNTGELFF. The gene calls are TRBV4-2 and TRBJ2-2; TRBD1 matches at 8 bases. The CDR3 runs 16 residues. V lost 4 bases, J lost 0 bases, and 4 bases stayed unmatched. CDR1 and CDR2 (germline): LGHNA, YNFKEQ.